The TCR beta chain under discussion was sequenced for a study of blood T cell repertoires in COVID-19. Study information: Material from acute and convalescent COVID-19 was sourced from the United States, Italy and Spain. Sample material is recorded as cDNA or gDNA derived from T cells, B-cell-depleted T cells, or PBMCs.

How the authors handled the data: Amplification of reference gene primers was used by the study to estimate nucleated cell counts. Sequencing was performed with immunoSEQ multiplex PCR; in TCRdb, only in-frame clones are kept and a portion is missing. The V and J calls and clone size are taken from that table; D and trimming were inferred from the DNA. Among roughly 270,000 clones listed, 88% were seen once. This CDR3 comprises 12 residues. V dropped 8 bases and J dropped 8 bases, with 15 bases sitting between them. CDR1 is MDHEN, CDR2 SYDVKM, per germline. The chain carries TRBV28 and TRBJ1-2; D not resolved. Sequencing input: peripheral blood. This clonotype was obtained from a man between 18 and 29 years old with active or convalescent COVID-19. The CDR3: CASGYRGTGYTF. The CDR3 DNA reads as TGTGCCAGCGGATACCGGGGTACCGGCTACACCTTC.